The sample holds many counts of the clone carrying this T cell receptor beta chain. Its matching antigen is unknown. This specimen comes from a study of response to subunit inactivated influenza vaccine. Germline lookup yields CDR1 SNHLY and CDR2 FYNNEI. The CDR3 is 13 amino acids. Trimming stripped 4 bases from V and 7 bases from J, with 8 bases between. TCRdb redid the calling of the RT-PCR reads with MiXCR, one entry per CDR3 protein. The repertoire holds 490,000 or so distinct CDR3 sequences, 7.6% seen once, with 10% to 15% in the top ten. The study's findings and limits: The authors suggested that every seasonal influenza vaccination recruits few new T cells.

The chain combines TRBV2 with TRBJ1-6, with a possible D match to TRBD1 (6 bases). This sequence originates from a man in his fifties or sixties who received an inactivated influenza vaccine. Sequences were derived from PBMCs from blood, sampled roughly 24 months after vaccination. CDR3 sequence reads: CASSGQGNSPLHF. As DNA, the CDR3 is TGTGCCAGCAGTGGCCAGGGGAATTCACCCCTCCACTTT.